This T cell receptor (beta chain) came from a study of CD8+ T cells in alopecia areata. TCR sequencing used cDNA made by reverse transcription of extracted RNA. Clones were sequenced by immunoSEQ multiplex PCR, and TCRdb holds only the in-frame ones, with some missing. The sample lists fewer than 90,000 clones, approximately 50% seen once, with around 5.7% in the top ten. The CDR3 spans 16 residues. Trimming removed 0 bases from V and 5 bases from J; junction bases left unmatched: 4. Germline CDR1 reads MGHRA; CDR2 reads YSYEKL. The sequenced sample consisted of NKG2D-high CD8+ T cells sorted from blood. The genes are TRBV4-1 and TRBJ2-3; TRBD1 matches 11 bases. The receptor was isolated from a human donor with alopecia areata. The CDR3 reads CASSQEWDRGEDTQYF. Written as DNA, the CDR3 is TGCGCCAGCAGCCAAGAATGGGACAGGGGGGAAGATACGCAGTATTTT.